Listed below are T cell receptor beta chains from one sample, sequenced in a study of blood T cell repertoires in COVID-19. The repertoire was sequenced with immunoSEQ multiplex PCR; TCRdb's copy has only in-frame clones and lacks some. The sample holds 160,000 or so clones, around 77% seen once. Input material: peripheral blood. The receptors shown here come from a man between 65 and 79 years old with active or convalescent COVID-19. Both conserved end residues are trimmed from each CDR3. The D gene is left open where the match is weak. Clone size appears in some rows only: once, few, many, or a class for an expanded clone.

J gene: TRBJ2-5
V gene: TRBV15
D gene: TRBD2
clone size: .
CDR3 protein: ATKLAGGETQY

J gene: TRBJ2-1
V gene: TRBV28
D gene: TRBD2
clone size: few
CDR3 protein: ASSYTSGSNNEQF

J gene: TRBJ2-3
V gene: TRBV3-1/TRBV3-2
D gene: TRBD2
clone size: .
CDR3 protein: ASSLWTSANTDTQY

J gene: TRBJ1-2
V gene: TRBV9
D gene: .
clone size: .
CDR3 protein: ASSTGTRALVGYT

J gene: TRBJ1-2
V gene: TRBV27
D gene: .
clone size: .
CDR3 protein: ASSHNRRGGGGYT

J gene: TRBJ1-5
V gene: TRBV19
D gene: .
clone size: .
CDR3 protein: ASSILRDQPQH

J gene: TRBJ2-7
V gene: TRBV6-5
D gene: .
clone size: .
CDR3 protein: ASSYAKGGSYEQY

J gene: TRBJ2-1
V gene: TRBV7-2
D gene: .
clone size: .
CDR3 protein: ASSLDRVSHEQF

J gene: TRBJ2-5
V gene: TRBV9
D gene: TRBD2
clone size: .
CDR3 protein: ASSFSGSGGETQY

J gene: TRBJ1-5
V gene: TRBV7-2
D gene: .
clone size: .
CDR3 protein: ASSPAGSNQPQH

J gene: TRBJ1-3
V gene: TRBV7-7
D gene: .
clone size: .
CDR3 protein: ASSLNGTPVTRSGNTIY

J gene: TRBJ1-3
V gene: TRBV7-2
D gene: .
clone size: once
CDR3 protein: ASSPTVTDPRNTIY

J gene: TRBJ1-4
V gene: TRBV6-5
D gene: .
clone size: .
CDR3 protein: ASLWRLPEGEKLF

J gene: TRBJ2-1
V gene: TRBV4-1
D gene: .
clone size: .
CDR3 protein: ASSQERGEQF

J gene: TRBJ2-2
V gene: TRBV9
D gene: TRBD1
clone size: .
CDR3 protein: ASSETGDNTGELF

J gene: TRBJ1-2
V gene: TRBV19
D gene: TRBD1
clone size: .
CDR3 protein: ASSIPSTGGYGYT

J gene: TRBJ1-5
V gene: TRBV7-2
D gene: .
clone size: few
CDR3 protein: ASSAWSGQPQH

J gene: TRBJ2-3
V gene: TRBV25-1
D gene: TRBD2
clone size: .
CDR3 protein: ASSGILAGTQY

J gene: TRBJ2-1
V gene: TRBV24-1
D gene: TRBD1
clone size: .
CDR3 protein: ATSAPGQGSDNEQF

J gene: TRBJ2-2
V gene: TRBV18
D gene: TRBD1
clone size: .
CDR3 protein: ASSPTRDRVTGELF